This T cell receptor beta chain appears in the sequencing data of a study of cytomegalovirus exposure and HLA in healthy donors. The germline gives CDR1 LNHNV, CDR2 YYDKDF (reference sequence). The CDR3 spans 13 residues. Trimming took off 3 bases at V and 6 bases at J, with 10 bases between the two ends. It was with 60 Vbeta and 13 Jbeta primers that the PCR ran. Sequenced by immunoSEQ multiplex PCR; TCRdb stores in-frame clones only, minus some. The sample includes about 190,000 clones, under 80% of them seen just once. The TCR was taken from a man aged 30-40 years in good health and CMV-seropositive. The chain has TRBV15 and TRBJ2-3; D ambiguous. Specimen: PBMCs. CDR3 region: CATSRPPEDTQYF. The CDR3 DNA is TGTGCCACCAGCAGGCCCCCGGAGGATACGCAGTATTTT.